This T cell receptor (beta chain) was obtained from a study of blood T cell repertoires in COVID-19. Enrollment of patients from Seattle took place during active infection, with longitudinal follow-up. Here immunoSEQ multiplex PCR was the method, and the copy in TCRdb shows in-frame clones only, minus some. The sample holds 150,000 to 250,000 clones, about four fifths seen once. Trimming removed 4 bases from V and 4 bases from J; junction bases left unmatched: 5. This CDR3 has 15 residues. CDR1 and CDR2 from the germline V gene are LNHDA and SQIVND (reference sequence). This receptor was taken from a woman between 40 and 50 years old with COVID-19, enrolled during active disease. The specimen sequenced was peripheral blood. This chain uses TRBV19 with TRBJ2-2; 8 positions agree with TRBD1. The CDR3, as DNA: TGTGCCAGTAGTAGGGACAGGCCTTCCACCGGGGAGCTGTTTTTT. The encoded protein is CASSRDRPSTGELFF.